Listed below are T cell receptor beta chains from one sample, sequenced in a study of metastatic and nonmetastatic thyroid tumors. TCRdb called clones again from the PCR reads with MiXCR. The sample shows approximately 23,000 clones, less than 40% of them seen only once. The sequenced material came from blood. These receptors all stem from a male donor with papillary thyroid cancer or a benign thyroid nodule (not recorded which). Some clones in this sample may be carry-over from other donors' samples. The CDR3 runs from the conserved cysteine through the conserved F or W. Each record gives: CDR3 length, V gene, J gene, CDR3 protein.

cdr3_length: 16; v_call: TRBV5-1; j_call: TRBJ1-4; cdr3_aa: CASSLVSGGAGEKLFF
cdr3_length: 14; v_call: TRBV28; j_call: TRBJ2-7; cdr3_aa: CASSLLTVAGEQYF
cdr3_length: 11; v_call: TRBV2; j_call: TRBJ2-5; cdr3_aa: CASSQGKTQYF
cdr3_length: 13; v_call: TRBV12-3/TRBV12-4; j_call: TRBJ1-6; cdr3_aa: CASRQGGSSPLHF
cdr3_length: 15; v_call: TRBV6-5; j_call: TRBJ1-3; cdr3_aa: CASSLTGTEGNTIYF
cdr3_length: 12; v_call: TRBV20-1; j_call: TRBJ2-1; cdr3_aa: CMGLAGGSEQFF
cdr3_length: 15; v_call: TRBV5-1; j_call: TRBJ2-1; cdr3_aa: CASSLEAAMGDEQFF
cdr3_length: 14; v_call: TRBV30; j_call: TRBJ1-1; cdr3_aa: CACKHHDNRYEAFF
cdr3_length: 15; v_call: TRBV7-2; j_call: TRBJ1-2; cdr3_aa: CASSLGTGINYGYTF
cdr3_length: 13; v_call: TRBV27; j_call: TRBJ1-1; cdr3_aa: CASSTKGGTEAFF
cdr3_length: 15; v_call: TRBV19; j_call: TRBJ2-3; cdr3_aa: CASSIGQGHTDTQYF
cdr3_length: 16; v_call: TRBV3-1; j_call: TRBJ2-1; cdr3_aa: CASSQDYGSDYNEQFF
cdr3_length: 17; v_call: TRBV4-1; j_call: TRBJ2-2; cdr3_aa: CASSQAVAGATIGELFF
cdr3_length: 13; v_call: TRBV7-2; j_call: TRBJ2-5; cdr3_aa: CASSQGREETQYF
cdr3_length: 15; v_call: TRBV5-1; j_call: TRBJ2-5; cdr3_aa: CASREGLASRETQYF
cdr3_length: 13; v_call: TRBV5-1; j_call: TRBJ2-5; cdr3_aa: CASSRGQWETQYF
cdr3_length: 15; v_call: TRBV9; j_call: TRBJ2-7; cdr3_aa: CASSVGVLGIYEQYF
cdr3_length: 16; v_call: TRBV28; j_call: TRBJ2-7; cdr3_aa: CASSSVPGQATYEQYF
cdr3_length: 15; v_call: TRBV6-5; j_call: TRBJ2-1; cdr3_aa: CASSYGGLDYNEQFF
cdr3_length: 14; v_call: TRBV3-1; j_call: TRBJ2-1; cdr3_aa: CASSQVVGRGEQFF
cdr3_length: 13; v_call: TRBV7-8; j_call: TRBJ1-1; cdr3_aa: CASSPPAGNEAFF
cdr3_length: 14; v_call: TRBV4-2; j_call: TRBJ2-7; cdr3_aa: CASSPGTETGEQYF
cdr3_length: 13; v_call: TRBV20-1; j_call: TRBJ1-3; cdr3_aa: CSPSDLSGNTIYF
cdr3_length: 14; v_call: TRBV2; j_call: TRBJ1-6; cdr3_aa: CASRAPDYNSPLHF
cdr3_length: 14; v_call: TRBV20-1; j_call: TRBJ2-7; cdr3_aa: CSAQGLAGGYEQYF
cdr3_length: 12; v_call: TRBV20-1; j_call: TRBJ1-1; cdr3_aa: CSVWDRNTEAFF
cdr3_length: 14; v_call: TRBV7-2; j_call: TRBJ2-7; cdr3_aa: CASSAASSSYEQYF
cdr3_length: 15; v_call: TRBV18; j_call: TRBJ1-5; cdr3_aa: CASSAQGGRNQPQHF
cdr3_length: 16; v_call: TRBV20-1; j_call: TRBJ2-3; cdr3_aa: CSARVSRRGVTDTQYF
cdr3_length: 14; v_call: TRBV7-9; j_call: TRBJ2-7; cdr3_aa: CASSFRTSGYEQYF
cdr3_length: 13; v_call: TRBV4-3; j_call: TRBJ1-3; cdr3_aa: CASSQTSGNTIYF
cdr3_length: 15; v_call: TRBV9; j_call: TRBJ1-2; cdr3_aa: CASSPGGAPNYGYTF
cdr3_length: 13; v_call: TRBV30; j_call: TRBJ2-1; cdr3_aa: CAWSVDRQNEQFF
cdr3_length: 14; v_call: TRBV7-8; j_call: TRBJ1-2; cdr3_aa: CASSLAGQGSGYTF
cdr3_length: 15; v_call: TRBV7-3; j_call: TRBJ2-1; cdr3_aa: CASSLRADAYNEQFF
cdr3_length: 19; v_call: TRBV13; j_call: TRBJ1-3; cdr3_aa: CASSPGGWDRSLSGNTIYF
cdr3_length: 13; v_call: TRBV28; j_call: TRBJ2-1; cdr3_aa: CASSLGQYNEQFF
cdr3_length: 15; v_call: TRBV5-1; j_call: TRBJ2-1; cdr3_aa: CASSLDVSGFNEQFF
cdr3_length: 14; v_call: TRBV27; j_call: TRBJ2-1; cdr3_aa: CASSWTSSGHEQFF
cdr3_length: 15; v_call: TRBV6-1; j_call: TRBJ1-2; cdr3_aa: CASSEAGSLYYGYTF
cdr3_length: 15; v_call: TRBV28; j_call: TRBJ2-7; cdr3_aa: CASRSSQGAGYEQYF
cdr3_length: 16; v_call: TRBV20-1; j_call: TRBJ1-5; cdr3_aa: CSASVPGIISNQPQHF
cdr3_length: 14; v_call: TRBV3-1; j_call: TRBJ1-1; cdr3_aa: CASSQDAGRSGAFF
cdr3_length: 14; v_call: TRBV4-3; j_call: TRBJ2-7; cdr3_aa: CASSPGTGTYEQYF
cdr3_length: 17; v_call: TRBV9; j_call: TRBJ1-2; cdr3_aa: CASSVDNPGPRGYGYTF
cdr3_length: 16; v_call: TRBV28; j_call: TRBJ2-2; cdr3_aa: CASRLAGGPDTGELFF
cdr3_length: 16; v_call: TRBV6-1; j_call: TRBJ2-7; cdr3_aa: CASSEAAGAGQYEQYF
cdr3_length: 14; v_call: TRBV7-8; j_call: TRBJ2-7; cdr3_aa: CASTPGTGSYEQYF
cdr3_length: 14; v_call: TRBV5-1; j_call: TRBJ2-5; cdr3_aa: CASSFRGKEETQYF
cdr3_length: 15; v_call: TRBV30; j_call: TRBJ2-2; cdr3_aa: CAWSVRRGAAGELFF
cdr3_length: 15; v_call: TRBV7-7; j_call: TRBJ2-3; cdr3_aa: CASSLSGVGTDTQYF
cdr3_length: 13; v_call: TRBV20-1; j_call: TRBJ2-1; cdr3_aa: CSIERGENNEQFF
cdr3_length: 14; v_call: TRBV5-5; j_call: TRBJ1-2; cdr3_aa: CASSLEVAPSGYTF
cdr3_length: 16; v_call: TRBV5-1; j_call: TRBJ2-7; cdr3_aa: CASSPIDSGIVYEQYF
cdr3_length: 16; v_call: TRBV6-5; j_call: TRBJ1-2; cdr3_aa: CASSYGEGQAHYGYTF
cdr3_length: 13; v_call: TRBV20-1; j_call: TRBJ1-2; cdr3_aa: CSAIPQGGSGYTF
cdr3_length: 13; v_call: TRBV6-1; j_call: TRBJ2-3; cdr3_aa: CASSFLTGDTQYF
cdr3_length: 13; v_call: TRBV10-3; j_call: TRBJ2-1; cdr3_aa: CAISGTGYNEQFF
cdr3_length: 13; v_call: TRBV24-1; j_call: TRBJ2-1; cdr3_aa: CATRGSSYNEQFF
cdr3_length: 15; v_call: TRBV6-1; j_call: TRBJ2-7; cdr3_aa: CASSNAVSGAYEQYF